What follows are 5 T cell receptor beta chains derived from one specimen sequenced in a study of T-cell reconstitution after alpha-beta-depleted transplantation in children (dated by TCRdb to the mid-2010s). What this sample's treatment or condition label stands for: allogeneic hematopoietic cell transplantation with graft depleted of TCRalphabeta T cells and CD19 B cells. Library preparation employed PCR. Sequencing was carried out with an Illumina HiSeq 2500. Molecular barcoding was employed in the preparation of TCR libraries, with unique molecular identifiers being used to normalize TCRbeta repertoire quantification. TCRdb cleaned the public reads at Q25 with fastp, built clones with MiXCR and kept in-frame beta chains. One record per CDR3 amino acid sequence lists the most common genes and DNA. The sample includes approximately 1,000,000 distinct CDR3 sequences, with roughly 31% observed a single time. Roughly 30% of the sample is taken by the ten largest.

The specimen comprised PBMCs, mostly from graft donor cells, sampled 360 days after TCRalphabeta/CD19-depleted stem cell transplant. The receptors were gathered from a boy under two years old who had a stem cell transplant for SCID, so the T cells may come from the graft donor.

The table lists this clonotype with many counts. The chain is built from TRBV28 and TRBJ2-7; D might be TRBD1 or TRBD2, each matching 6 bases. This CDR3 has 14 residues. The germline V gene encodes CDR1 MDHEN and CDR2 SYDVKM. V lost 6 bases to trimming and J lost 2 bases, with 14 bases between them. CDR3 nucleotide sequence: TGTGCCAGCAGACCGGGGGCTAGGACCTACGAGCAGTACTTC. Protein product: CASRPGARTYEQYF. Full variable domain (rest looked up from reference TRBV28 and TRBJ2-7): DVKVTQSSRYLVKRTGEKVFLECVQDMDHENMFWYRQDPGLGLRLIYFSYDVKMKEKGDIPEGYSVSREKKERFSLILESASTNQTSMYLCASRPGARTYEQYFGPGTRLTVT.

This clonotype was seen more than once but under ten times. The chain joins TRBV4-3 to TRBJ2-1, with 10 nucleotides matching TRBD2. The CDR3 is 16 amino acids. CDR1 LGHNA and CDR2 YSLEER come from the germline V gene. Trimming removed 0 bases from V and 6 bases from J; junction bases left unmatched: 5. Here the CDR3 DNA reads TGCGCCAGCAGCCAAGAACGGCTAGCGGGGGCCAATGAGCAGTTCTTC. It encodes CASSQERLAGANEQFF.

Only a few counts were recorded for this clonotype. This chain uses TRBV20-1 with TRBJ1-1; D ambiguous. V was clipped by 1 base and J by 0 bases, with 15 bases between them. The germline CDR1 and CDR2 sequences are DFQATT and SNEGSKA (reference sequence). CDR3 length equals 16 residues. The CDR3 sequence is CSARGTWGRMNTEAFF. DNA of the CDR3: TGCAGTGCTAGAGGGACTTGGGGAAGGATGAACACTGAAGCTTTCTTT.

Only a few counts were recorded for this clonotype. The chain's CDR3 is CAISSLAGSRGEQFF. As DNA, the CDR3 is TGTGCCATCAGCTCCCTAGCGGGGTCAAGGGGTGAGCAGTTCTTC. The chain combines TRBV10-3 with TRBJ2-1; 9 positions agree with TRBD2. Germline-derived CDR1 and CDR2 are ENHRY and SYGVKD. The trim removed 6 bases at V and 9 bases at J, leaving 12 bases unmatched. This CDR3 is built from 15 residues.

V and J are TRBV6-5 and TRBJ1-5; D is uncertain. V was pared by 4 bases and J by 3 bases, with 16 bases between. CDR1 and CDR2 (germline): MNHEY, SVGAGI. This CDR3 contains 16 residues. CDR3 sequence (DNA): TGTGCCAGCAGTTGGCTCGCCGAAGGCAACAATCAGCCCCAGCATTTT. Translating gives CASSWLAEGNNQPQHF.